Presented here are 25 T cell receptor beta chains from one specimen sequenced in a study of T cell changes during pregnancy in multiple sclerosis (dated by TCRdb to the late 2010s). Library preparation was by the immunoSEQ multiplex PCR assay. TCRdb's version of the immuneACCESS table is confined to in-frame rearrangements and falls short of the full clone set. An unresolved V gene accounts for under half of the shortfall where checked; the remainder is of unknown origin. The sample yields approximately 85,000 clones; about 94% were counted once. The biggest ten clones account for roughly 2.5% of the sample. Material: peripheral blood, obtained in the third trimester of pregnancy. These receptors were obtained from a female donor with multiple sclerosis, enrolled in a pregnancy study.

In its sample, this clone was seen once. The CDR3 loop reads CASSYSGLADTQYF. DNA for the CDR3: TGTGCCAGCAGTTATAGCGGATTAGCGGATACGCAGTATTTT. The chain couples TRBV6-6 to TRBJ2-3; D is perhaps TRBD2 (6 bases). The length of the CDR3 is 14 residues. The V gene's germline CDR1 is MNHNY and CDR2 SVGAGI (reference sequence). The V and J ends lost 3 bases and 6 bases respectively, with 13 bases between them.

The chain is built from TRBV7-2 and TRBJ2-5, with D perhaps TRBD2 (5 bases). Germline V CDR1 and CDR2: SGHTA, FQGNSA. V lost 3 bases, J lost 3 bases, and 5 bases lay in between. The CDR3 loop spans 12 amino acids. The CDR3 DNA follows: TGTGCCAGCAGCTTCGGGAAAGAGACCCAGTACTTC. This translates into CASSFGKETQYF. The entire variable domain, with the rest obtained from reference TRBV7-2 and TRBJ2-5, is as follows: GAGVSQSPSNKVTEKGKDVELRCDPISGHTALYWYRQSLGQGLEFLIYFQGNSAPDKSGLPSDRFSAERTGGSVSTLTIQRTQQEDSAVYLCASSFGKETQYFGPGTRLLVL.

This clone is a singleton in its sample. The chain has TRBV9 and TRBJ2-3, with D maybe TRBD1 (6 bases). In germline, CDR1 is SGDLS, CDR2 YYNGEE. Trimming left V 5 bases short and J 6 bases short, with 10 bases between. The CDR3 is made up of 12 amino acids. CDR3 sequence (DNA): TGTGCCAGCAGTCCAGGGGTGGATACGCAGTATTTT. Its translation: CASSPGVDTQYF.

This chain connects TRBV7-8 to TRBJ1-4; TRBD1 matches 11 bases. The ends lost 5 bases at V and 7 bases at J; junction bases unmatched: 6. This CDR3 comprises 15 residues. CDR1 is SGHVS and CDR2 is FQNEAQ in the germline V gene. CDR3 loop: CASSLGGQGGEKLFF. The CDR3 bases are TGTGCCAGCAGCCTTGGGGGACAGGGGGGTGAAAAACTGTTTTTT.

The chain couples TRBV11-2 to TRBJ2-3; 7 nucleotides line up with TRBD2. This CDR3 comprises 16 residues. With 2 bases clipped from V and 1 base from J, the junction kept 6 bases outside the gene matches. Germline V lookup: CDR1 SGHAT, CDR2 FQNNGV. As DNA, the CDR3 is TGTGCCAGCAGCTTAAGCGGGGTAGGAGGCACAGATACGCAGTATTTT. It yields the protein CASSLSGVGGTDTQYF.

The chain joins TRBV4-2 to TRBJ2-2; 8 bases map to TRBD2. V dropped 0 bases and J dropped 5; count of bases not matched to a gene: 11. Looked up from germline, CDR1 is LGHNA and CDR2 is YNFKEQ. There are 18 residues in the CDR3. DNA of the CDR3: TGTGCCAGCAGCCAAGATCCCCCGGGACTAGGAGGGACCGGGGAGCTGTTTTTT. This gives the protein CASSQDPPGLGGTGELFF.

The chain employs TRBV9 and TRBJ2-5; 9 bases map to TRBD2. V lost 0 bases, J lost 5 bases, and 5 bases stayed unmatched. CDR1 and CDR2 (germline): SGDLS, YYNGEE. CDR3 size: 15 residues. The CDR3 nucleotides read TGTGCCAGCAGCGTAGGCGGGGGGGCGATGGAGACCCAGTACTTC. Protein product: CASSVGGGAMETQYF.

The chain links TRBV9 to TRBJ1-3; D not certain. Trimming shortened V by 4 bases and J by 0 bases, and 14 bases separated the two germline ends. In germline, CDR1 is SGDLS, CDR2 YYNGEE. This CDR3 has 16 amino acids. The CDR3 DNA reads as TGTGCCAGCAGCTCCCCCCGGGGAGGCTCTGGAAACACCATATATTTT. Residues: CASSSPRGGSGNTIYF.

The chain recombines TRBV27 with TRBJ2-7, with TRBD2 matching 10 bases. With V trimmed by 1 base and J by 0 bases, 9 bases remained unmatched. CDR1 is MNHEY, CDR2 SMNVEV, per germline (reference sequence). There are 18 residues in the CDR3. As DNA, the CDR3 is TGTGCCAGCAGTTTATACTCTAGCGGGGGCCAAAACTCCTACGAGCAGTACTTC. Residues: CASSLYSSGGQNSYEQYF.

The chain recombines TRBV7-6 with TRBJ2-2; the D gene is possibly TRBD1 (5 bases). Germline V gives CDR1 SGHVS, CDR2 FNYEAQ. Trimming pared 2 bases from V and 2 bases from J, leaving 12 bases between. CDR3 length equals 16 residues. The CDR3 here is CASSLPTESNTGELFF. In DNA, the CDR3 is TGTGCCAGCAGCTTACCGACAGAGAGCAACACCGGGGAGCTGTTTTTT.

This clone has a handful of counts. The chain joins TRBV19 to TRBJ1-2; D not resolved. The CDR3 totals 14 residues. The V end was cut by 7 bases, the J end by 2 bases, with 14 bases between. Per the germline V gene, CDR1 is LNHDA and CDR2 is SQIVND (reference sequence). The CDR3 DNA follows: TGTGCCAGTACCTCCTCAACAGAAAACTATGGCTACACCTTC. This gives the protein CASTSSTENYGYTF.

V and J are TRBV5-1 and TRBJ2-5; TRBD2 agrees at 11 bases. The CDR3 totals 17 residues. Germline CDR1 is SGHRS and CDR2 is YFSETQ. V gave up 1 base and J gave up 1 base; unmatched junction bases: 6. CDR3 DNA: TGCGCCAGCAGCTTGTCAACTAGCGGGGGCGTCCAAGAGACCCAGTACTTC. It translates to CASSLSTSGGVQETQYF.

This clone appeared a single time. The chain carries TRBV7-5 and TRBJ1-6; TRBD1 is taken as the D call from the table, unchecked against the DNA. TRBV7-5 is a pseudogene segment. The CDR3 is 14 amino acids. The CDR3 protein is CARSLDTNNSPLHF. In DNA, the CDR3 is TGTGCCAGAAGCTTAGACACCAATAATTCACCCCTCCACTTT.

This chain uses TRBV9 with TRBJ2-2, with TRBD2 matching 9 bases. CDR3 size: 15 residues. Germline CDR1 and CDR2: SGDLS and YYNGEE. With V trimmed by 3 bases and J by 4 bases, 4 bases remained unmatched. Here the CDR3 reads CASSDGTSSTGELFF. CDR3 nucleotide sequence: TGTGCCAGCAGCGACGGGACTAGCAGCACCGGGGAGCTGTTTTTT.

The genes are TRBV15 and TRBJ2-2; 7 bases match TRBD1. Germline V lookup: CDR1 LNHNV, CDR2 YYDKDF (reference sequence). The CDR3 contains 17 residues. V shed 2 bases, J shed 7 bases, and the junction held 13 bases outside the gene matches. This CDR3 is CATSRHPTGQHVGELFF. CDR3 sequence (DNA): TGTGCCACCAGCAGACACCCAACGGGACAGCATGTCGGGGAGCTGTTTTTT.

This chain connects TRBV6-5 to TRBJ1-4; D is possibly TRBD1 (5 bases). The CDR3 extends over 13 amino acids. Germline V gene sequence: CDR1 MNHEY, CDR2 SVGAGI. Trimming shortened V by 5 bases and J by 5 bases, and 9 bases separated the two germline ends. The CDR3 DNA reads TGTGCCAGCAGTCGTGGGGGGAATGAAAAACTGTTTTTT. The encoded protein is CASSRGGNEKLFF.

CDR3 DNA sequence: TGTGCCAGTACTACCGACGGAATTAGCAATCAGCCCCAGCATTTT. Protein product: CASTTDGISNQPQHF. The genes are TRBV6-1 and TRBJ1-5; D ambiguous. CDR3 length equals 15 residues. Per germline, CDR1 MNHNS and CDR2 SASEGT. The V end lost 9 bases, the J end lost 0 bases, and 15 bases lay between the germline ends.

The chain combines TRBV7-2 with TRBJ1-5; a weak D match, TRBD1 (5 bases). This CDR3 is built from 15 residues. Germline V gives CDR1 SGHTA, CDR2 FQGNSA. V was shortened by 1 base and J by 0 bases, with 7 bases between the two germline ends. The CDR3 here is CASSLGGYSNQPQHF. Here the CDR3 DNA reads TGTGCCAGCAGCTTAGGGGGCTATAGCAATCAGCCCCAGCATTTT. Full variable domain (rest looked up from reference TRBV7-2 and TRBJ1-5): GAGVSQSPSNKVTEKGKDVELRCDPISGHTALYWYRQSLGQGLEFLIYFQGNSAPDKSGLPSDRFSAERTGGSVSTLTIQRTQQEDSAVYLCASSLGGYSNQPQHFGDGTRLSIL.

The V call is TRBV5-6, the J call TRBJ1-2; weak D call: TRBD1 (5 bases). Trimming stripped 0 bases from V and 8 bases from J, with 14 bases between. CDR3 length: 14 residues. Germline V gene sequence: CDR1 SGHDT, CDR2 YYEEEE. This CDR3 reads CASSLAGVTRGYTF. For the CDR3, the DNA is TGTGCCAGCAGCTTGGCGGGGGTTACTCGCGGCTACACCTTC.

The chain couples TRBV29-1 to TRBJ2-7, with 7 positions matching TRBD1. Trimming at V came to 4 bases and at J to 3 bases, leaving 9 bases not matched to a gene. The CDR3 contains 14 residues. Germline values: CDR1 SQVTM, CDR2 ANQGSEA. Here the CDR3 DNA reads TGCAGCGTTGGGGCGGAGGCAGGGGGCTACGAGCAGTACTTC. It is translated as CSVGAEAGGYEQYF.

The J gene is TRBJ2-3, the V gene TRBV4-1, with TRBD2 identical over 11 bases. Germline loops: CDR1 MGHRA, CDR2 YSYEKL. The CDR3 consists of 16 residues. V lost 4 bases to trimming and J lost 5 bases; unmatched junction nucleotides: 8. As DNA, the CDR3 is TGCGCCAGCAGCCCAATTCCCGGGACTAGCGGAGATACGCAGTATTTT. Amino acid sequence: CASSPIPGTSGDTQYF.

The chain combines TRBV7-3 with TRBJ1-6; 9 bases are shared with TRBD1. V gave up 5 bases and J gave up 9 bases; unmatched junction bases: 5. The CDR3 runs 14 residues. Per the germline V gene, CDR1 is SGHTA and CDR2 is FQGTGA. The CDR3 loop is CASSPGQGSSPLHF. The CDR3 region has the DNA TGTGCCAGCAGCCCCGGACAGGGGAGTTCACCCCTCCACTTT.

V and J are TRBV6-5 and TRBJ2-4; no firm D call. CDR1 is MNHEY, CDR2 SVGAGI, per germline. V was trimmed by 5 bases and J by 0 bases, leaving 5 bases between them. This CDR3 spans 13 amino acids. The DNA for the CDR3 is TGTGCCAGCAGTCCAGTAGCCAAAAACATTCAGTACTTC. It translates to CASSPVAKNIQYF.

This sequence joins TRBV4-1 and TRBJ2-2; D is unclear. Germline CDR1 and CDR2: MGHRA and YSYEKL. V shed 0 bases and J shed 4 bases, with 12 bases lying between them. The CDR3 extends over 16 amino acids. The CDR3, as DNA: TGCGCCAGCAGCCAAGATTCCCCCGTCGGCACCGGGGAGCTGTTTTTT. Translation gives CASSQDSPVGTGELFF.

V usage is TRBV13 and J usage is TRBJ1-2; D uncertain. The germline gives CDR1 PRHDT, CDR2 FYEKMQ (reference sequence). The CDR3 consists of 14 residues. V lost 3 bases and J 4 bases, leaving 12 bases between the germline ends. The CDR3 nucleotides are TGTGCCAGCAGCTTCGAAGAGGGAGGCTATGGCTACACCTTC. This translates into CASSFEEGGYGYTF. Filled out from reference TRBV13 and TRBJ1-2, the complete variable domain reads AAGVIQSPRHLIKEKRETATLKCYPIPRHDTVYWYQQGPGQDPQFLISFYEKMQSDKGSIPDRFSAQQFSDYHSELNMSSLELGDSALYFCASSFEEGGYGYTFGSGTRLTVV.